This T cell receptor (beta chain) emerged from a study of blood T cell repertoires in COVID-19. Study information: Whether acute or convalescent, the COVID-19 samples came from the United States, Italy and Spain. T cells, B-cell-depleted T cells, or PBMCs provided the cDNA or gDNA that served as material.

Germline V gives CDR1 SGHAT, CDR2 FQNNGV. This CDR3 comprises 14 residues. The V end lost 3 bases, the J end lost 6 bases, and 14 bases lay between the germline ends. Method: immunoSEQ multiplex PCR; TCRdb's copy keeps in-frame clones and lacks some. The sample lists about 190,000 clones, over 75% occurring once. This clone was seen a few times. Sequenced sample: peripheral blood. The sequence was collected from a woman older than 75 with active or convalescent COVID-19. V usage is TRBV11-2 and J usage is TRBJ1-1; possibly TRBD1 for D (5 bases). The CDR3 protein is CASSLYQGGPEAFF. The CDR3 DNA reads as TGTGCCAGCAGCTTGTACCAGGGAGGTCCTGAAGCTTTCTTT.